The source of this T cell receptor beta chain is a study of T cells after yellow fever vaccination. Study conclusions and caveats: Of the clonotypes, a small share occurred in both CD4 and CD8 compartments. Most primary-vaccination clones reappeared after the booster (approximately 95% CD4, roughly 90% CD8). It was a weaker secondary response, yet one that peaked faster, at day 5 versus 15.

The V and J ends lost 0 bases and 0 bases respectively, with 10 bases between them. CDR1 is SGDLS, CDR2 YYNGEE, per germline. The CDR3 totals 15 residues. Researchers made TCR cDNA using 5'RACE template switching, and this step added a universal primer site and UMIs. TCRdb re-called the 5' RACE reads through MiXCR, storing one row per CDR3 protein. Among nearly 550,000 distinct CDR3 sequences listed, about 19% were seen once. A remark on this clonotype: Its antigen is as yet unknown.

The V and J genes are TRBV9 and TRBJ2-7, with D maybe TRBD2 (5 bases). The receptor was derived from a man in his thirties or forties who received the YFV17D yellow fever vaccine. Sequences were derived from PBMCs, sampled 15 days after the yellow fever booster vaccination. The CDR3 coding sequence is TGTGCCAGCAGCGTAGGTAGCGAGAGCTCCTACGAGCAGTACTTC. This gives the protein CASSVGSESSYEQYF. Filled out from reference TRBV9 and TRBJ2-7, the complete variable domain reads DSGVTQTPKHLITATGQRVTLRCSPRSGDLSVYWYQQSLDQGLQFLIQYYNGEERAKGNILERFSAQQFPDLHSELNLSSLELGDSALYFCASSVGSESSYEQYFGPGTRLTVT.